Listed below are T cell receptor beta chains from one sample, sequenced in a study of cytomegalovirus exposure and HLA in healthy donors. The repertoire was sequenced with immunoSEQ multiplex PCR; TCRdb's copy has only in-frame clones and lacks some. The table lists fewer than 250,000 clones, over 65% of them singletons. The specimen was PBMCs. These receptor sequences come from a man aged 35 to 55 in good health and CMV-seronegative. Both conserved end residues are part of each CDR3. The D gene is left open where the match is weak. Some rows have no size entry. The others give once, few or many, or a class for an expanded clone.

V gene: TRBV12-5; CDR3 length: 16; D gene: NA; J gene: TRBJ2-3; clone size: NA; CDR3 DNA: TGTGCTAGTGGCTGGGGGAGGGGGGGAAGGACAGATACGCAGTATTTT; CDR3 protein: CASGWGRGGRTDTQYF
V gene: TRBV7-9; CDR3 length: 15; D gene: TRBD2; J gene: TRBJ2-1; clone size: NA; CDR3 DNA: TGTGCCAGCAGTTCGAGCGGGAGGGCCTCCAATGAGCAGTTCTTC; CDR3 protein: CASSSSGRASNEQFF
V gene: TRBV2; CDR3 length: 14; D gene: TRBD2; J gene: TRBJ2-1; clone size: NA; CDR3 DNA: TGTGCCAGCAGTGCCAGCGGGGGTTACAATGAGCAGTTCTTC; CDR3 protein: CASSASGGYNEQFF
V gene: TRBV19; CDR3 length: 14; D gene: TRBD1; J gene: TRBJ2-7; clone size: NA; CDR3 DNA: TGTGCCAGCTCGGCGGGACAGGGGATTTACGAGCAGTACTTC; CDR3 protein: CASSAGQGIYEQYF
V gene: TRBV6-6; CDR3 length: 14; D gene: NA; J gene: TRBJ2-5; clone size: NA; CDR3 DNA: TGTGCCAGCAGTTACGAAGGTGGGCTGGAGACCCAGTACTTC; CDR3 protein: CASSYEGGLETQYF
V gene: TRBV5-1; CDR3 length: 18; D gene: TRBD1; J gene: TRBJ2-7; clone size: NA; CDR3 DNA: TGCGCCAGCAGCTTGGCAGGACAGGGATGGGGGATTTCCTACGAGCAGTACTTC; CDR3 protein: CASSLAGQGWGISYEQYF
V gene: TRBV4-3; CDR3 length: 15; D gene: NA; J gene: TRBJ1-4; clone size: NA; CDR3 DNA: TGCGCCAGCAGCCAATCAAACAGGTGGAATGAAAAACTGTTTTTT; CDR3 protein: CASSQSNRWNEKLFF
V gene: TRBV18; CDR3 length: 13; D gene: NA; J gene: TRBJ2-3; clone size: NA; CDR3 DNA: TGTGCTACGCGCCCCGCGGTCACAGATACGCAGTATTTT; CDR3 protein: CATRPAVTDTQYF
V gene: TRBV18; CDR3 length: 15; D gene: NA; J gene: TRBJ1-1; clone size: NA; CDR3 DNA: TGTGCCAGCTCATCCGGGTCGATTCCGAACACTGAAGCTTTCTTT; CDR3 protein: CASSSGSIPNTEAFF
V gene: TRBV7-9; CDR3 length: 15; D gene: TRBD1; J gene: TRBJ2-5; clone size: NA; CDR3 DNA: TGTGCCAGCAGCTTAGGGACAGGGGGTTTCGAGACCCAGTACTTC; CDR3 protein: CASSLGTGGFETQYF
V gene: TRBV20-1; CDR3 length: 11; D gene: NA; J gene: TRBJ2-3; clone size: NA; CDR3 DNA: TGCAGTGCTAGAGCCGAGGATACGCAGTATTTT; CDR3 protein: CSARAEDTQYF
V gene: TRBV9; CDR3 length: 16; D gene: NA; J gene: TRBJ1-1; clone size: NA; CDR3 DNA: TGTGCCAGCAGCCCGGGGTACAGGGCTCCGCTCACTGAAGCTTTCTTT; CDR3 protein: CASSPGYRAPLTEAFF
V gene: TRBV4-1; CDR3 length: 15; D gene: NA; J gene: TRBJ2-1; clone size: few; CDR3 DNA: TGCGCCAGCAGCCAAGATGGAGGCGGGGTTAATGAGCAGTTCTTC; CDR3 protein: CASSQDGGGVNEQFF
V gene: TRBV14; CDR3 length: 16; D gene: NA; J gene: TRBJ1-6; clone size: NA; CDR3 DNA: TGTGCCAGCAGCCAAGACGCCAGGCAGTTAGGTTCACCCCTCCACTTT; CDR3 protein: CASSQDARQLGSPLHF
V gene: TRBV19; CDR3 length: 14; D gene: TRBD1; J gene: TRBJ2-7; clone size: NA; CDR3 DNA: TGTGCCAGTAGGCAGGGGGCAGGGTCCTACGAGCAGTACTTC; CDR3 protein: CASRQGAGSYEQYF
V gene: TRBV7-2; CDR3 length: 14; D gene: NA; J gene: TRBJ2-5; clone size: NA; CDR3 DNA: TGTGCCAGCAGTCGTACAGGGATGGGGGAGACCCAGTACTTC; CDR3 protein: CASSRTGMGETQYF
V gene: TRBV7-2; CDR3 length: 16; D gene: NA; J gene: TRBJ2-3; clone size: NA; CDR3 DNA: TGTGCCAGCAGCTTAAGGTCACTCATGGAGGTGGATACGCAGTATTTT; CDR3 protein: CASSLRSLMEVDTQYF
V gene: TRBV28; CDR3 length: 15; D gene: NA; J gene: TRBJ1-2; clone size: NA; CDR3 DNA: TGTGCCAGCACCGCCGGCCCGGGTAAGAACTATGGCTACACCTTC; CDR3 protein: CASTAGPGKNYGYTF
V gene: TRBV29-1; CDR3 length: 13; D gene: TRBD1; J gene: TRBJ1-1; clone size: NA; CDR3 DNA: TGCAGCGTACAGGGACAGGGGAACACTGAAGCTTTCTTT; CDR3 protein: CSVQGQGNTEAFF
V gene: TRBV7-9; CDR3 length: 13; D gene: TRBD1; J gene: TRBJ1-2; clone size: NA; CDR3 DNA: TGTGCCAGCAGCTTGGGACAGGGTCTTGGCTACACCTTC; CDR3 protein: CASSLGQGLGYTF
V gene: TRBV7-2; CDR3 length: 14; D gene: TRBD1; J gene: TRBJ1-2; clone size: NA; CDR3 DNA: TGTGCCAGCAGCACGTCGGGACAGGTCTATGGCTACACCTTC; CDR3 protein: CASSTSGQVYGYTF
V gene: TRBV7-9; CDR3 length: 13; D gene: NA; J gene: TRBJ2-7; clone size: NA; CDR3 DNA: TGTGCCAGCAGCTTAACCGGGACCTACGAGCAGTACTTC; CDR3 protein: CASSLTGTYEQYF
V gene: TRBV6-5; CDR3 length: 15; D gene: TRBD2; J gene: TRBJ2-3; clone size: NA; CDR3 DNA: TGTGCCAGCAGTTACTCTAGCGGGAAAAAAGATACGCAGTATTTT; CDR3 protein: CASSYSSGKKDTQYF